Sequencing of this T cell receptor beta chain was carried out in a study of T cells in tuberculosis. Adolescents were screened for latent TB by skin test and IGRA. Germline lookup yields CDR1 SGHRS and CDR2 YFSETQ. CDR3 size: 15 residues. Trimming left V 3 bases short and J 4 bases short, with 17 bases between. Only one count was recorded for this clone. Method: immunoSEQ multiplex PCR; TCRdb's copy keeps in-frame clones and lacks some. Seen here are about 20,000 clones, 85% to 90% observed once, and the top ten hold roughly 15%. The rearrangement uses TRBV5-1 and TRBJ2-7, with D perhaps TRBD1 (6 bases). This sequence originates from a donor aged 10-29 years with latent tuberculosis or without tuberculosis infection. The specimen sequenced was PBMCs. The CDR3 DNA reads TGCGCCAGCAGCTCGTCCTACGGACAGACATACGAGCAGTACTTC. As protein: CASSSSYGQTYEQYF. Full variable domain (rest looked up from reference TRBV5-1 and TRBJ2-7): KAGVTQTPRYLIKTRGQQVTLSCSPISGHRSVSWYQQTPGQGLQFLFEYFSETQRNKGNFPGRFSGRQFSNSRSEMNVSTLELGDSALYLCASSSSYGQTYEQYFGPGTRLTVT.